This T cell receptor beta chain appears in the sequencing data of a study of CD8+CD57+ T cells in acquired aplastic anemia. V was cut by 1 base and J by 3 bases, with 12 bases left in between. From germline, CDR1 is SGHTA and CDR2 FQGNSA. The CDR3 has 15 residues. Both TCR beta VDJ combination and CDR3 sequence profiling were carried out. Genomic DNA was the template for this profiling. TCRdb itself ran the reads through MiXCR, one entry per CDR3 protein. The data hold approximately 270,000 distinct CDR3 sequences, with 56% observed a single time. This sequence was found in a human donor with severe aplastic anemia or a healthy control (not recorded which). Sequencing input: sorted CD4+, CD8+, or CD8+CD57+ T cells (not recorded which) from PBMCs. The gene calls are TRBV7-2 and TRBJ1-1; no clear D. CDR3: CASSLGAAPYTEAFF. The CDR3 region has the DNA TGTGCCAGCAGCTTAGGGGCGGCCCCGTACACTGAAGCTTTCTTT.